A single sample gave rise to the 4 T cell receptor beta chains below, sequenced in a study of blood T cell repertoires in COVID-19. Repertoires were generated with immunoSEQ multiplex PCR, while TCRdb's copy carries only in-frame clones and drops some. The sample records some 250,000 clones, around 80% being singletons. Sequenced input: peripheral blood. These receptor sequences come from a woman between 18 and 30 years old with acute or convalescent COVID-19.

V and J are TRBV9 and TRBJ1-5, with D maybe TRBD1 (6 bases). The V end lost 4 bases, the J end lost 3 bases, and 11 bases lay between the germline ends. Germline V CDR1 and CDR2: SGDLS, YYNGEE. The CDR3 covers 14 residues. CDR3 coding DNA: TGTGCCAGCAGCTCCACAGGGAACAATCAGCCCCAGCATTTT. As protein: CASSSTGNNQPQHF.

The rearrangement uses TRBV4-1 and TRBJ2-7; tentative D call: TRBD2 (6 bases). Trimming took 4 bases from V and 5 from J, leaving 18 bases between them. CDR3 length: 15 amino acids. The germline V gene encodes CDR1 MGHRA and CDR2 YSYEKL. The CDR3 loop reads CASSPGAGPPDEQYF. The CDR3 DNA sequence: TGCGCCAGCAGCCCCGGGGCGGGACCCCCCGACGAGCAGTACTTC.

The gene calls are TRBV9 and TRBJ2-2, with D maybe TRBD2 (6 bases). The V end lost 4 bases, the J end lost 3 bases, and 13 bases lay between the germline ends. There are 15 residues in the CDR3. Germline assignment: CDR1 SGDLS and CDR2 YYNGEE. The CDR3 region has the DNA TGTGCCAGCAGCCCCCACCCGGGGGACACCGGGGAGCTGTTTTTT. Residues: CASSPHPGDTGELFF.

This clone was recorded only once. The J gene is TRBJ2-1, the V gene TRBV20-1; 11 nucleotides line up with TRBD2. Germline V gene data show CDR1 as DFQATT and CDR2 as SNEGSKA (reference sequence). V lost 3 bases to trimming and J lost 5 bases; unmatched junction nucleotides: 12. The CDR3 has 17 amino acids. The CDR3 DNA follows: TGCAGTGCTAGTTGGCTAGCGGGAGGCACCTCACACAATGAGCAGTTCTTC. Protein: CSASWLAGGTSHNEQFF.